This T cell receptor beta chain was sequenced in a study of radiotherapy plus CTLA-4 blockade in lung cancer. The repertoire was sequenced with immunoSEQ multiplex PCR; TCRdb's copy has only in-frame clones and lacks some. The sample shows about 40,000 clones, approximately 79% of them seen only once. The CDR3 covers 16 residues. CDR1 and CDR2 (germline): SGHTA, FQGNSA. V was shortened by 5 bases and J by 0 bases, with 14 bases between the two germline ends. Sequenced material: peripheral blood, taken from a patient treated with radiotherapy plus ipilimumab. The V call is TRBV7-2, the J call TRBJ1-3; D is possibly TRBD1 (5 bases). This clonotype was sampled from a human donor with non-small cell lung cancer that progressed on radiotherapy plus ipilimumab. The DNA of the CDR3 is TGTGCCAGCAGCCCTAACGCAGGGAACTCTGGAAACACCATATATTTT. Translated, it gives CASSPNAGNSGNTIYF.